This T cell receptor (beta chain) was profiled in a study of regulatory T cells in long-lasting Graves disease. According to the study, TCR beta libraries were built with iRepertoire HTBI primers and CDR3-region Arm-PCR. TCRdb used MiXCR to reprocess the multiplex PCR reads, holding one entry per CDR3 protein. The data hold roughly 610,000 distinct CDR3 sequences, with 16% observed a single time. CDR3 length equals 13 residues. Trimming stripped 0 bases from V and 1 base from J, with 6 bases between. Per the germline V gene, CDR1 is GTSNPN and CDR2 is SVGIG (reference sequence). This clonotype was recorded at least ten times. Time point given: newly diagnosed GD, antithyroid drugs for less than 3 months. The authors made the TCR library using RNA they extracted from PBMCs. This sample also belongs to another study, concerning T cells in Graves' hyperthyroidism and ophthalmopathy.

The receptor was derived from a man aged 18 to 29 with Graves disease. The sample consisted of peripheral blood mononuclear cells (PBMCs), taken at new diagnosis, from a patient treated with antithyroid drugs. The V call is TRBV30, the J call TRBJ1-1; D unresolved. The CDR3 sequence is CAWSVVWNTEAFF. In DNA form, the CDR3 reads TGTGCCTGGAGTGTTGTGTGGAACACTGAAGCTTTCTTT.